This TCR beta chain derives from a study of identical twins. CDR1 and CDR2 from the germline V gene are GTSNPN and SVGIG (reference sequence). The J segment lost 5 bases and the V segment lost 1 base, leaving 7 bases of the junction unmatched. The CDR3 runs to 14 residues. With template switching, a universal primer site was added, and the cDNA carried unique molecular identifiers. TCRdb redid the calling of the 5' RACE reads with MiXCR, one entry per CDR3 protein. The data show 270,000 or so distinct CDR3 sequences, with about 8.9% seen just once and over 2.5% held by the top ten. There are a few counts of this clonotype. Its antigen is not known. Regarding the study as a whole: Out-of-frame sharing of TCR alpha in monozygotic twins was underestimated by models. Twins shared out-of-frame alpha sequences with excess low generation probability.

This same sample was also taken into another study, of yellow fever vaccine responses in identical twins.

The origin of this receptor is a woman younger than 30 in good health. Material for sequencing was CD8+ T cells sorted from blood. This chain connects TRBV30 to TRBJ2-5, with 7 bases aligning to TRBD1. The CDR3 loop reads CAWSGEGGGETQYF. The CDR3 bases are TGTGCCTGGAGTGGGGAAGGGGGCGGGGAGACCCAGTACTTC.